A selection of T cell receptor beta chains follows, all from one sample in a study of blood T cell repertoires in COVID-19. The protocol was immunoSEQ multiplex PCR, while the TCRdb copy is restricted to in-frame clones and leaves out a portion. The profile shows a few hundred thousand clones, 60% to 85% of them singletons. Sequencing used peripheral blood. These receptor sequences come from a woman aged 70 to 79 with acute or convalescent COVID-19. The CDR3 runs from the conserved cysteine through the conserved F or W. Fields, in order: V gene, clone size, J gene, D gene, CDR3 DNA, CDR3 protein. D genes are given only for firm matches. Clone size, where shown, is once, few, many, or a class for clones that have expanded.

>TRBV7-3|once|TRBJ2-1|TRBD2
TGTGCCAGCAGCTTAAATAGCGGGGGCCCCTACAATGAGCAGTTCTTC
CASSLNSGGPYNEQFF
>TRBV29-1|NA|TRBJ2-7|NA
TGCAGCGCAGACGACAGTTACGAGCAGTACTTC
CSADDSYEQYF
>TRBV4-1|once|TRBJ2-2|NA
TGCGCCAGCAGCCAAGTGGGCAGGGGCACCGGGGAGCTGTTTTTT
CASSQVGRGTGELFF
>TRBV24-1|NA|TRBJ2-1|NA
TGTGCCACCAGTGATTCGAAGCATTCCTACAATGAGCAGTTCTTC
CATSDSKHSYNEQFF
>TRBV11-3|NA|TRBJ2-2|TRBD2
TGTGCCAGCAGCCCGCGGGGGGGTTCGGATTGGGCCGGGGAGCTGTTTTTT
CASSPRGGSDWAGELFF
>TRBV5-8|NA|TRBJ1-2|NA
TGTGCCAGCAGACTCACAGGGAACTATGGCTACACCTTC
CASRLTGNYGYTF
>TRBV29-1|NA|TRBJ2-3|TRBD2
TGCAGCGTTGTCCCGGCTAGCGGGGGGGCGGATGATACAGATACGCAGTATTTT
CSVVPASGGADDTDTQYF
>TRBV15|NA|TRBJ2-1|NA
TGTGCCACCAGCAGCCGGGACAAAAACAATGAGCAGTTCTTC
CATSSRDKNNEQFF
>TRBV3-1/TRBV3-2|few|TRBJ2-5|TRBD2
TGTGCCAGCAGCCATAGCCTAGCGGGCCAAGAGACCCAGTACTTC
CASSHSLAGQETQYF
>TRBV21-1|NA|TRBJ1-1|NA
TGTGCCAGCACCGGGGACAGGGGGCGGGTCACTGAAGCTTTCTTT
CASTGDRGRVTEAFF
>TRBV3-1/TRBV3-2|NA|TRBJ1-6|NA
TGTGCCAGCAGATTTACAGGGAATAATTCACCCCTCCACTTT
CASRFTGNNSPLHF
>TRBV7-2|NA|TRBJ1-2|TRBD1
TGTGCCAGCAGCTTAGGGACAGGGGTTGGCTACACCTTC
CASSLGTGVGYTF
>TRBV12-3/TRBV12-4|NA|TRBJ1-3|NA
TGTGCCAGCAGGAGGAACACCATATATTTT
CASRRNTIYF
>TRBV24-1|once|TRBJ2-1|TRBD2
TGTGCCACCAGTGATCGGACTAGCGGGGATCTAAATGAGCAGTTCTTC
CATSDRTSGDLNEQFF
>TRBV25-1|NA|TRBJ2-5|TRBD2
TGTGCCAGCAGTGAGTTGTCCGGGGGGGCCGTAGGGGAGACCCAGTACTTC
CASSELSGGAVGETQYF
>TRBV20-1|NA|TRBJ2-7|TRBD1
TGCAGTGCTAGTAGGGGGCAGTCCTACGAGCAGTACTTC
CSASRGQSYEQYF
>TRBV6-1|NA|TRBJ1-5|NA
TGTGCCAGCAGTGCCCTGGAGAAAGGTGGGTTGGGCAATCAGCCCCAGCATTTT
CASSALEKGGLGNQPQHF
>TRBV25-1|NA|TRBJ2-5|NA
TGTGCCAGCGGACGCCGGGGGGAGACCCAGTACTTC
CASGRRGETQYF
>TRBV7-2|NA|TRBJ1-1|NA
TGTGCCAGCAGCCCCGGGAGGGTAACCACTGAAGCTTTCTTT
CASSPGRVTTEAFF
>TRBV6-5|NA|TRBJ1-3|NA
TGTGCCAGCAGTTCACTTACTCCAAGCTCTGGAAACACCATATATTTT
CASSSLTPSSGNTIYF
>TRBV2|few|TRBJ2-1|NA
TGTGCCAGCTGCATAGGAGTGAGCTCCTACAATGAGCAGTTCTTC
CASCIGVSSYNEQFF
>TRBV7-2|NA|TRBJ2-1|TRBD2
TGTGCCAGTAGTAGCGGGGGGGCCTTTAGTAATGAGCAGTTCTTC
CASSSGGAFSNEQFF
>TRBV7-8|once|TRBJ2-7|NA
TGTGCCAGCAGCTTAGTCGGGTCCTCCGGACGGGTAGGAGGTGAGCAGTACTTC
CASSLVGSSGRVGGEQYF
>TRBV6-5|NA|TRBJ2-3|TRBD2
TGTGCCAGCAGTTCCAGCGGGGGACGTAGCACAGATACGCAGTATTTT
CASSSSGGRSTDTQYF
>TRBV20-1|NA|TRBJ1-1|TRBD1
TGCAGTGCTAGGGACGGGACAGGGGGTTTCTTT
CSARDGTGGFF
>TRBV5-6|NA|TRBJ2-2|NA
TGTGCCAGCAGCGCTGGACAGAGGTCGAACACCGGGGAGCTGTTTTTT
CASSAGQRSNTGELFF
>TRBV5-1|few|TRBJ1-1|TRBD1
TGCGCCAGCAGGTCGGGACAGGGGACGAACACTGAAGCTTTCTTT
CASRSGQGTNTEAFF
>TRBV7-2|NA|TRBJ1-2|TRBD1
TGTGCCAGCAGCTTCAATCAGGGGGCAAATGGCTACACCTTC
CASSFNQGANGYTF
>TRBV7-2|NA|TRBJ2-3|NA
TGTGCCAGCAGCTCCCTTACAGATACGCAGTATTTT
CASSSLTDTQYF
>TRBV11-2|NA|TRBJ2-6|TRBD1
TGTGCCAGCAGCTTAGGAGCAGGGGGCTCTGGGGCCAACGTCCTGACTTTC
CASSLGAGGSGANVLTF
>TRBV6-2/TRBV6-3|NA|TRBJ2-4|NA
TGTGCCAGCAGTTCCCCCAGCGGACCAAACATTCAGTACTTC
CASSSPSGPNIQYF
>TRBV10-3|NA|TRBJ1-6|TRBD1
TGTGCCATCGGGACAGGGGCTCTCAATTCACCCCTCCACTTT
CAIGTGALNSPLHF
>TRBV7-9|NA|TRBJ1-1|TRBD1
TGTGCCAGCAGCTCCGCGGACAGGGGGGCCACTGAAGCTTTCTTT
CASSSADRGATEAFF